This TCR beta chain appears in the sequencing data of a study of T cell repertoires in cytomegalovirus infection. Whole-study context: Public TCR beta signatures provided an indication of both CMV infection and a matching HLA type.

Study-wide findings and caveats: HLA-C-restricted, CMV-specific TCR beta clonotypes were dominant ex vivo. Of the TCR beta families, the public ones yielded a cumulative frequency that identified carriers of CMV plus the relevant HLA.

Worth noting for this clonotype: Its antigen is unidentified.

CDR1 is MNHEY, CDR2 SMNVEV, per germline (reference sequence). V lost 5 bases and J lost 2, with 9 bases in between. CDR3 size: 14 residues. Each CDR3 protein is one row after TCRdb ran MiXCR on the reads. The sample contains around 300,000 distinct CDR3 sequences, roughly a fifth of which appear only once. Source: cultured PBMCs, taken from culture after CMV antigen stimulation. This chain connects TRBV27 to TRBJ2-2, with D perhaps matching TRBD2 (6 bases). The clonotype originates from a human donor in good health (CMV status not recorded). Some clones in this sample may be carry-over from other donors' samples. Here the CDR3 DNA reads TGTGCCAGCAGTCAGACTAGAAACACCGGGGAGCTGTTTTTT. Translated: CASSQTRNTGELFF.